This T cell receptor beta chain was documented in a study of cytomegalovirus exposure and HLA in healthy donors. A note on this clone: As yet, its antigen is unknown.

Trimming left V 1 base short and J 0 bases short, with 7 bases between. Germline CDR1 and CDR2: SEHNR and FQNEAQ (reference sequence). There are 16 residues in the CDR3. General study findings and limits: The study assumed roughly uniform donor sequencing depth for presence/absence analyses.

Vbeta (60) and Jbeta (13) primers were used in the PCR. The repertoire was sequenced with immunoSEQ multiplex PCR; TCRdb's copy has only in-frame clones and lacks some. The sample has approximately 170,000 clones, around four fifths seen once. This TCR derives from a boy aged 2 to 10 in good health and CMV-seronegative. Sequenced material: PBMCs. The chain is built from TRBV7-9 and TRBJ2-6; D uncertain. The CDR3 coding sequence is TGTGCCAGCAGCTTAGGAGGAGTCTCTGGGGCCAACGTCCTGACTTTC. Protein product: CASSLGGVSGANVLTF.